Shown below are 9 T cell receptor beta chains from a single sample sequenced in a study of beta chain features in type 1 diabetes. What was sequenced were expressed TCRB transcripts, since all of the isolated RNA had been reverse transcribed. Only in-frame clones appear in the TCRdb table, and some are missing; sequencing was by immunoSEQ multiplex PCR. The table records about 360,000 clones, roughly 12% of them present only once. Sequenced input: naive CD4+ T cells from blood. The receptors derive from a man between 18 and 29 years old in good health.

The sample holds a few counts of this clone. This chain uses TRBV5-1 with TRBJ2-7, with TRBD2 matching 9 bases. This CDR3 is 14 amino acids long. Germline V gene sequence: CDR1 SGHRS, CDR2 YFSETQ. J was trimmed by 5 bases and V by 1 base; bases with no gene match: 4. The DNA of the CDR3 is TGCGCCAGCAGCTTGCCTGCTAGCGGGAACGAGCAGTACTTC. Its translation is CASSLPASGNEQYF.

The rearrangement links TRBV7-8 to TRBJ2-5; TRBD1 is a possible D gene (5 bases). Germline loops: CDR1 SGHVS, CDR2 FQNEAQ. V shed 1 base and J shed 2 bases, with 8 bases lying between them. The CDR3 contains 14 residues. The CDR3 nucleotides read TGTGCCAGCAGCTTAGGTACAGGACAAGAGACCCAGTACTTC. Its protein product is CASSLGTGQETQYF.

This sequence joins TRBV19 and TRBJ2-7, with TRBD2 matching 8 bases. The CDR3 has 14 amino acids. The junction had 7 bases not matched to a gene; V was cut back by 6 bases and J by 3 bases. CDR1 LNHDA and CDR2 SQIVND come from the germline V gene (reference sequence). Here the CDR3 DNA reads TGTGCCAGTAGCGACCAACTAGCGGACTACGAGCAGTACTTC. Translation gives CASSDQLADYEQYF.

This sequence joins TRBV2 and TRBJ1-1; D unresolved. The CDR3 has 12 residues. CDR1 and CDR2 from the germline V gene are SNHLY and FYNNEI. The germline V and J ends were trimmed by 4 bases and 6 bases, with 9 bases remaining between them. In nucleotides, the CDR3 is TGTGCCAGCAGTGCTTTCCCGGCTGAAGCTTTCTTT. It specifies CASSAFPAEAFF.

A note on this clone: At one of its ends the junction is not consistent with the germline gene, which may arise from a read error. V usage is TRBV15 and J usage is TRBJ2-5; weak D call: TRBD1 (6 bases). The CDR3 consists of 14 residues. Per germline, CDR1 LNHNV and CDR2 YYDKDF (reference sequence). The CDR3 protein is CTTSRVRGPETQYF. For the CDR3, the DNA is TGTACCACCAGCAGAGTCAGGGGACCAGAGACCCAGTACTTC.

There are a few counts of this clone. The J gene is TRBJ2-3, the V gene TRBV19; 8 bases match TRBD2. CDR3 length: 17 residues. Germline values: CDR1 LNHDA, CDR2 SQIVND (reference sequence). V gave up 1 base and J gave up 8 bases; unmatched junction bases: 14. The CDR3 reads CASSIGYAGGGRGTQYF. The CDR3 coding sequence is TGTGCCAGTAGTATAGGATATGCGGGAGGAGGGAGAGGTACGCAGTATTTT.

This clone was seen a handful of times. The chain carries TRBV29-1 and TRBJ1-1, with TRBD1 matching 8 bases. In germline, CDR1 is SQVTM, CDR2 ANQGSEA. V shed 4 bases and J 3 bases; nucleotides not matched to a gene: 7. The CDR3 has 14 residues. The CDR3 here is CSVARTGWDTEAFF. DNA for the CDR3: TGCAGCGTTGCCAGGACAGGGTGGGACACTGAAGCTTTCTTT.

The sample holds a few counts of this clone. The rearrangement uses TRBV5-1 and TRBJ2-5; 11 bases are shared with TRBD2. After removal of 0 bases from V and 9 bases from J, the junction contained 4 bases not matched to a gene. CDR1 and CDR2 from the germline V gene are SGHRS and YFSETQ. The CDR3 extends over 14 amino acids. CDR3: CASSLDGTSGPQYF. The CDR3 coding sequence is TGCGCCAGCAGCTTGGACGGGACTAGCGGTCCCCAGTACTTC.

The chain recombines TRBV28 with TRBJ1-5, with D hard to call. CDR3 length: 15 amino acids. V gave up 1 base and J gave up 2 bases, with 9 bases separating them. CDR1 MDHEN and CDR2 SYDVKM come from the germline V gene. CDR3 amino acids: CASSLLHVGNQPQHF. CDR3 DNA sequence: TGTGCCAGCAGTTTATTACATGTGGGCAATCAGCCCCAGCATTTT.